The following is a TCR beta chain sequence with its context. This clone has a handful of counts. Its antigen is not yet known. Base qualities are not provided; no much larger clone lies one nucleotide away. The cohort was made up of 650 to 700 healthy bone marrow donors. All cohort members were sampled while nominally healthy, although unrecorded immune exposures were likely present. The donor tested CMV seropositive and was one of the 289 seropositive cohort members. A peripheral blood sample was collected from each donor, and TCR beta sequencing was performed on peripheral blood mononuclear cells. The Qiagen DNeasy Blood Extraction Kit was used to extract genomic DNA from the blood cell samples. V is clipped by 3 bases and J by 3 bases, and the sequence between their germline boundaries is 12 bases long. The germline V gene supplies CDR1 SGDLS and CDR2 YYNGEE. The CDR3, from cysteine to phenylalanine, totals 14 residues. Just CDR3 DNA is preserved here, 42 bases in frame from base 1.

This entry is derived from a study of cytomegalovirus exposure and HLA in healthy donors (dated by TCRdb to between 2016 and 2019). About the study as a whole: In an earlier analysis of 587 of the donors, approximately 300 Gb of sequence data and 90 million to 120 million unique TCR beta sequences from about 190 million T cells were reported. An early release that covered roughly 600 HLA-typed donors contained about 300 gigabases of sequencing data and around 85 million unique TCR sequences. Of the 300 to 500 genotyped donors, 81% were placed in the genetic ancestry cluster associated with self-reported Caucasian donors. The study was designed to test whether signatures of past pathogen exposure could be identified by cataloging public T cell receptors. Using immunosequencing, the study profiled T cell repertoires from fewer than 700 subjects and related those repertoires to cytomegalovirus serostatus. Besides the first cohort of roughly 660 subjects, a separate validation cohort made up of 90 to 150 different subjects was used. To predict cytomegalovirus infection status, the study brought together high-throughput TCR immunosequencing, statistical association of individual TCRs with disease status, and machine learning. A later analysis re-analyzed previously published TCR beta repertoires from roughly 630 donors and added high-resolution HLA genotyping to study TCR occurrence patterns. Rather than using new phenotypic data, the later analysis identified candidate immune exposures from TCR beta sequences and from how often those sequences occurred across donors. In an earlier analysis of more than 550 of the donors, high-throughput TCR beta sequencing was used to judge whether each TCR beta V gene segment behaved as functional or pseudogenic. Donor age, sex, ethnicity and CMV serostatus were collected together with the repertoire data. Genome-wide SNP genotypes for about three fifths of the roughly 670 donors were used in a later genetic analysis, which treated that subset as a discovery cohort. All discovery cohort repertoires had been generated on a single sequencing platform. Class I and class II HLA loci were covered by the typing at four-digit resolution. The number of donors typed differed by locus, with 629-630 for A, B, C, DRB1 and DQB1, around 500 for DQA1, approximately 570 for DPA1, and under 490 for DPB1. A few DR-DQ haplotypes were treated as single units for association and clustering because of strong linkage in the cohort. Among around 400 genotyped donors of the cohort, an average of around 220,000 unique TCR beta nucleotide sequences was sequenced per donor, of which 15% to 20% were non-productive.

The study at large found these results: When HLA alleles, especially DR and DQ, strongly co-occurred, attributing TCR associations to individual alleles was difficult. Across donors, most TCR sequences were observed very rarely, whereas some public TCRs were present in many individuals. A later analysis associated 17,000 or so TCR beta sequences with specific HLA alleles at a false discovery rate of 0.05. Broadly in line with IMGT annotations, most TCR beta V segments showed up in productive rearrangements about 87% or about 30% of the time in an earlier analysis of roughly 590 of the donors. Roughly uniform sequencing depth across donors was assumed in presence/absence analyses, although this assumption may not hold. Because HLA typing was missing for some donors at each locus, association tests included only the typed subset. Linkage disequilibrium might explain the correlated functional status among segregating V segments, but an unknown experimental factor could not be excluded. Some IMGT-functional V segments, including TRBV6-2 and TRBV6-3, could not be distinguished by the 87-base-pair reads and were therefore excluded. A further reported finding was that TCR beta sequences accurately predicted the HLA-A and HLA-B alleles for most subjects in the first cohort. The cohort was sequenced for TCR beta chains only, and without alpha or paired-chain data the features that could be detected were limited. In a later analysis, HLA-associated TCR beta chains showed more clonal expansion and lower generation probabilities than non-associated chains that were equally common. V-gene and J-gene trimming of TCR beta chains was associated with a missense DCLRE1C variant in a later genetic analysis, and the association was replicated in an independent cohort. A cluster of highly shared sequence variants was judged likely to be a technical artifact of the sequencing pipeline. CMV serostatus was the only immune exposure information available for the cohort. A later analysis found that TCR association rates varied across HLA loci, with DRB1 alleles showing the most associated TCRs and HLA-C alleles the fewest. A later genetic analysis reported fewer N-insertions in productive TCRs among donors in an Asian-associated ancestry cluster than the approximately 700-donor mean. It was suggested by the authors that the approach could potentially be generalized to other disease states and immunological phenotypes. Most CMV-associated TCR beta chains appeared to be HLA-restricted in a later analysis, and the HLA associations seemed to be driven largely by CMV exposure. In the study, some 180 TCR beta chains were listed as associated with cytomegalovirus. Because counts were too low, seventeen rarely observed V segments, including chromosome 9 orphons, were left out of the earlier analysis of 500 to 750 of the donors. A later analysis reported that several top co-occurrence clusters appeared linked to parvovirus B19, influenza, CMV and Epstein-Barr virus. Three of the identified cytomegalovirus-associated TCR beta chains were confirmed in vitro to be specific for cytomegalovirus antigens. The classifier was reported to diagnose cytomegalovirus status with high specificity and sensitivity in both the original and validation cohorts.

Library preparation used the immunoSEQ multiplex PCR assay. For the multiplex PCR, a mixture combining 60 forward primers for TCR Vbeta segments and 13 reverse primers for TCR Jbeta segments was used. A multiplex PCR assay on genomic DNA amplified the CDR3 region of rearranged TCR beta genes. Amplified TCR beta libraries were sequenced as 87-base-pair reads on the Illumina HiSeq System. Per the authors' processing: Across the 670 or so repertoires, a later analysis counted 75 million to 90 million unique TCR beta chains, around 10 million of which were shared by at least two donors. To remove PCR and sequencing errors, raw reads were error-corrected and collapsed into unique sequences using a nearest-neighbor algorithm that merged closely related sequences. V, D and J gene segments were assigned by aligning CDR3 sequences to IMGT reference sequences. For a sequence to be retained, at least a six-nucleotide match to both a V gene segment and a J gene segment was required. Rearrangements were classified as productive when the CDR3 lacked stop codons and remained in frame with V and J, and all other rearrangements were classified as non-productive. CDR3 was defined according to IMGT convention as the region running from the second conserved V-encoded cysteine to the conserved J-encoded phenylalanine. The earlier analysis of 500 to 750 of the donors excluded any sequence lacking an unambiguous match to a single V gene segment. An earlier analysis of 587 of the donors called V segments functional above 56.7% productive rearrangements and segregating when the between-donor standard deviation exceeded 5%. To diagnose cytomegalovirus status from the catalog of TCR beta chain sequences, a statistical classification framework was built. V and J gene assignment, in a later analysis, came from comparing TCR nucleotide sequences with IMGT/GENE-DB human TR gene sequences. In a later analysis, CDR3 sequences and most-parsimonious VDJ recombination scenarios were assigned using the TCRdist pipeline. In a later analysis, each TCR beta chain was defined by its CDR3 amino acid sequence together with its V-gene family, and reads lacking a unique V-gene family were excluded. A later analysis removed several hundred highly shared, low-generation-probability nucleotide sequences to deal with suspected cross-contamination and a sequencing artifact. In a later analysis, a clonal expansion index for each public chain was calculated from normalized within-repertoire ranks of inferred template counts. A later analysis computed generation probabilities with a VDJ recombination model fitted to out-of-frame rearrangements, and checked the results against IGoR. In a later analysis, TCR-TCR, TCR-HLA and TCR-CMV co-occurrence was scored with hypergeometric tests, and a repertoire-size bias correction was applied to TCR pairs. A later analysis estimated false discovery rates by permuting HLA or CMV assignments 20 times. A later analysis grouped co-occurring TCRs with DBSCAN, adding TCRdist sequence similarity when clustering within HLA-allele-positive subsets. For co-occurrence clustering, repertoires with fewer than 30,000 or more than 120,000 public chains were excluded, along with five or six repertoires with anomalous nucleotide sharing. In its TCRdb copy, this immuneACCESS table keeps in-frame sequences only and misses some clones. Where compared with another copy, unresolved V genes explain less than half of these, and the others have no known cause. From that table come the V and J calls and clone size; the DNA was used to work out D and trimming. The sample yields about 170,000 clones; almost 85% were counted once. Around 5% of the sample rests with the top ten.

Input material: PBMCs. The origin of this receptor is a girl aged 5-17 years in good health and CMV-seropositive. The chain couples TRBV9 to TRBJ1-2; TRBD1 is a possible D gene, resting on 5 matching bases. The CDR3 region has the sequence CASSAQEGYYGYTF. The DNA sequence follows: TGTGCCAGCAGCGCCCAGGAGGGGTACTATGGCTACACCTTC.